This T cell receptor (beta chain) appears in the sequencing data of a study of Graves' ophthalmopathy and Graves' hyperthyroidism. Amplification from RNA transcripts yielded the TCR beta CDR3 regions. HTBI-primed RT-PCR formed the first round, and a multiplex PCR formed the second. From the multiplex PCR reads, TCRdb called clonotypes with MiXCR, one entry per CDR3 protein. The sample has about 220,000 distinct CDR3 sequences, 20% to 25% seen once; the top ten hold 43%. CDR3 size: 13 residues. The ends were cut back, 3 bases at V and 6 bases at J, with 12 bases in the middle. Source material: peripheral blood. This receptor was taken from a woman in her 50s with Graves' ophthalmopathy. V and J are TRBV12-3 or TRBV12-4 and TRBJ2-7, with a tentative D call TRBD1 (6 bases). The CDR3 region has the DNA TGTGCCAGCAGTTTTACAGGGCTTGGCGAGCAGTACTTC. This codes for CASSFTGLGEQYF.